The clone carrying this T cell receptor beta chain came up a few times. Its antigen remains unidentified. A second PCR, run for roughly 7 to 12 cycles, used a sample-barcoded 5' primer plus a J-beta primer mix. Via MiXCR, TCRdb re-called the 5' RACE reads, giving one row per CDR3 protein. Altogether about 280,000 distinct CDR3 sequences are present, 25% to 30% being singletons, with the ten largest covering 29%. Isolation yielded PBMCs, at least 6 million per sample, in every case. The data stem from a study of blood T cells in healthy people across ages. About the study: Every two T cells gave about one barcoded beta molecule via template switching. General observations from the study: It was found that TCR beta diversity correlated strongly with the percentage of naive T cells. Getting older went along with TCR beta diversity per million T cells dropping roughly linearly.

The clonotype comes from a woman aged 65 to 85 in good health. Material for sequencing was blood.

In DNA form, the CDR3 reads TGCAGTGCTAGATCCGGGACTCCGAACACTGAAGCTTTCTTT. Its translation is CSARSGTPNTEAFF. This chain joins TRBV20-1 and TRBJ1-1; D may be TRBD1 (5 bases). The CDR3 length is 14 residues. Germline V gene sequence: CDR1 DFQATT, CDR2 SNEGSKA (reference sequence). V dropped 2 bases and J dropped 1 base, with 11 bases sitting between them.